Listed here are 21 T cell receptor beta chains from one sample, sequenced in a study of T cell repertoires in cytomegalovirus infection. TCRdb reanalysed the reads using MiXCR and keeps one entry per CDR3 protein. The repertoire consists of about 890,000 distinct CDR3 sequences, with less than 35% occurring once and the leading ten covering around 15%. These receptors are not linked to any known antigen. Sequenced here: cultured CD8+ T cells from PBMCs, sampled from culture after CMV antigen stimulation. Receptors originate from a human donor in good health (CMV status not recorded). Some clones in this sample may be carry-over from other donors' samples.

The chain recombines TRBV12-3 or TRBV12-4 with TRBJ2-3, with D possibly TRBD1 on 5 matching bases. Trimming removed 4 bases from V and 5 bases from J, with 13 bases in between. This CDR3 is built from 14 residues. CDR3 region: CASSYMGPVDTQYF. The CDR3 DNA reads as TGTGCCAGCAGTTATATGGGGCCTGTAGATACGCAGTATTTT.

The count of this clonotype is one. This CDR3 reads CASSQPGTGGTEAFF. The CDR3 DNA follows: TGTGCCAGCAGCCAGCCCGGGACAGGGGGGACTGAAGCTTTCTTT. V and J are TRBV3-1 and TRBJ1-1; 11 bases align to TRBD1. CDR3 size: 15 residues. V dropped 3 bases and J dropped 5; count of bases not matched to a gene: 5. Germline-derived CDR1 and CDR2 are LGHDT and YNNKEL (reference sequence).

This chain links TRBV5-1 with TRBJ1-2; D is ambiguous. Trimming removed 2 bases at V and 0 bases at J, with 11 bases between. The CDR3 sequence is 15 residues long. Germline CDR1 is SGHRS and CDR2 is YFSETQ. CDR3 amino acids: CASSFSWEANYGYTF. Written as DNA, the CDR3 is TGCGCCAGCAGCTTTTCCTGGGAAGCTAACTATGGCTACACCTTC.

The genes are TRBV24-1 and TRBJ1-5, with D hard to call. V shed 6 bases and J shed 0 bases, with 8 bases lying between them. Germline CDR1 and CDR2: KGHDR and SFDVKD. The CDR3 contains 14 residues. Here the CDR3 DNA reads TGTGCCACCAGTCCCGCCGTTAGCAATCAGCCCCAGCATTTT. It codes for CATSPAVSNQPQHF.

This clonotype was detected only a few times. The chain employs TRBV27 and TRBJ2-7, with 10 bases identical to TRBD2. This CDR3 spans 15 amino acids. The V segment lost 5 bases and the J segment 3 bases; nucleotides outside the gene matches: 7. Germline V gene data show CDR1 as MNHEY and CDR2 as SMNVEV (reference sequence). Here the CDR3 reads CASSRLAGANYEQYF. CDR3 DNA: TGTGCCAGCAGTCGTCTAGCGGGGGCGAACTACGAGCAGTACTTC.

This clonotype has more than one count but fewer than ten. This chain uses TRBV12-3 or TRBV12-4 with TRBJ2-7, with D unclear. V lost 3 bases, J lost 3 bases, and 6 bases lay in between. The CDR3 extends over 12 amino acids. For the CDR3, the DNA is TGTGCCAGCAGTTTGTTCCACTACGAGCAGTACTTC. It specifies CASSLFHYEQYF.

This clonotype was found a few times. The chain recombines TRBV6-1 with TRBJ2-1; D not certain. The germline V and J ends were trimmed by 5 bases and 1 base, with 12 bases remaining between them. Germline V CDR1 and CDR2: MNHNS, SASEGT. The CDR3 has 15 residues. For the CDR3, the DNA is TGTGCCAGCAGTTACAATAGGGTTTCCTACAATGAGCAGTTCTTC. It is translated as CASSYNRVSYNEQFF.

This sequence joins TRBV7-9 and TRBJ1-1, with D possibly TRBD1 on 5 matching bases. CDR3 size: 13 residues. CDR1 SEHNR and CDR2 FQNEAQ come from the germline V gene (reference sequence). V lost 8 bases to trimming and J lost 2 bases, with 12 bases between them. CDR3 bases: TGTGCCAGCCTCGACAGTCTCAACACTGAAGCTTTCTTT. Protein: CASLDSLNTEAFF.

Many counts were recorded for this clonotype. This chain links TRBV7-6 with TRBJ2-1; 11 bases are a match to TRBD2. Germline CDR1 and CDR2: SGHVS and FNYEAQ. The CDR3 spans 15 residues. V lost 4 bases, J lost 9 bases, and 8 bases stayed unmatched. In DNA form, the CDR3 reads TGTGCCAGCAGCTCCTTAGCGGGGGGGCCCTTTGAGCAGTTCTTC. Translating it yields CASSSLAGGPFEQFF. The variable domain in full, with the rest retrieved from reference TRBV7-6 and TRBJ2-1, is GAGVSQSPRYKVTKRGQDVALRCDPISGHVSLYWYRQALGQGPEFLTYFNYEAQQDKSGLPNDRFSAERPEGSISTLTIQRTEQRDSAMYRCASSSLAGGPFEQFFGPGTRLTVL.

The chain has TRBV6-1 and TRBJ1-5; 10 positions agree with TRBD1. After removal of 6 bases from V and 7 bases from J, the junction contained 3 bases not matched to a gene. This CDR3 is 13 amino acids long. Germline CDR1 MNHNS, CDR2 SASEGT. CDR3 protein: CASRTTGGQPQHF. CDR3 nucleotide sequence: TGTGCCAGCAGGACGACAGGGGGCCAGCCCCAGCATTTT.

This chain connects TRBV6-2 or TRBV6-3 to TRBJ1-2, with 8 nucleotides matching TRBD1. Germline loops: CDR1 MNHEY, CDR2 SVGEGT. V trimming: 2 bases; J trimming: 5 bases; junction bases outside the gene matches: 4. CDR3 length equals 14 residues. CDR3: CASSYQGATYGYTF. In DNA, the CDR3 is TGTGCCAGCAGTTACCAGGGGGCAACTTATGGCTACACCTTC.

The chain couples TRBV19 to TRBJ2-7; 10 nucleotides line up with TRBD1. The CDR3 spans 15 residues. V lost 5 bases to trimming and J lost 5 bases; unmatched junction nucleotides: 9. The germline V gene encodes CDR1 LNHDA and CDR2 SQIVND (reference sequence). The CDR3 sequence is CASSAPGQGIHEQYF. The DNA of the CDR3 is TGTGCCAGTAGTGCCCCGGGACAGGGGATCCACGAGCAGTACTTC.

This chain uses TRBV13 with TRBJ2-3; D might be TRBD1 or TRBD2, each matching 5 bases. Germline lookup yields CDR1 PRHDT and CDR2 FYEKMQ (reference sequence). CDR3 size: 15 residues. With 8 bases removed from V and 3 bases from J, the gap between germline ends came to 18 bases. The CDR3 protein is CASVWGTSATDTQYF. CDR3 DNA: TGTGCCAGCGTGTGGGGGACCAGCGCTACAGATACGCAGTATTTT.

At least ten counts were recorded for this clonotype. The V gene is TRBV7-9, the J gene TRBJ2-7; D gene uncertain. Trimming took off 0 bases at V and 1 base at J, with 10 bases between the two ends. The CDR3 has 15 residues. The germline V gene has CDR1 SEHNR and CDR2 FQNEAQ (reference sequence). CDR3 bases: TGTGCCAGCAGCTTAGCGCAAGGTCCTTCCTACGAGCAGTACTTC. The encoded protein is CASSLAQGPSYEQYF. Drawing the rest from reference TRBV7-9 and TRBJ2-7, the complete variable domain is DTGVSQNPRHKITKRGQNVTFRCDPISEHNRLYWYRQTLGQGPEFLTYFQNEAQLEKSRLLSDRFSAERPKGSFSTLEIQRTEQGDSAMYLCASSLAQGPSYEQYFGPGTRLTVT.

In this sample, this clonotype turned up a few times. The chain has TRBV4-1 and TRBJ1-5; D is undetermined. From germline, CDR1 is MGHRA and CDR2 YSYEKL. V dropped 1 base and J dropped 4 bases, with 11 bases sitting between them. This CDR3 spans 15 amino acids. The DNA for the CDR3 is TGCGCCAGCAGCCAAGCCCACAGTGGGAATCAGCCCCAGCATTTT. Amino acids: CASSQAHSGNQPQHF.

This clonotype has only one observation. This chain uses TRBV7-9 with TRBJ1-5; D uncertain. This CDR3 spans 16 amino acids. Trimming took 5 bases from V and 1 from J, leaving 15 bases between them. CDR1 SEHNR and CDR2 FQNEAQ come from the germline V gene (reference sequence). The CDR3 loop is CASSHNPQNSNQPQHF. The CDR3 bases are TGTGCCAGCAGCCACAACCCCCAAAACAGCAATCAGCCCCAGCATTTT.

The sample holds many counts of this clonotype. The chain recombines TRBV7-6 with TRBJ2-7; D perhaps matches TRBD2 (6 bases). Germline V CDR1 and CDR2: SGHVS, FNYEAQ. V lost 3 bases and J 7 bases, leaving 19 bases between the germline ends. The CDR3 runs 15 residues. The CDR3 DNA reads TGTGCCAGCAGCTTGGACTCCGGGAGTGGAAGGGAGCAGTACTTC. Encoded protein: CASSLDSGSGREQYF.

The chain links TRBV27 to TRBJ1-1, with TRBD1 matching 7 bases. The CDR3 sequence is 12 residues long. V was pared by 7 bases and J by 4 bases, with 3 bases of the junction left unmatched. Germline V gene data show CDR1 as MNHEY and CDR2 as SMNVEV (reference sequence). The CDR3 DNA is TGTGCCAGCAACGAGGGGGCCACTGAAGCTTTCTTT. Protein: CASNEGATEAFF.

The chain is built from TRBV5-1 and TRBJ2-1, with 7 bases identical to TRBD2. Germline V CDR1 and CDR2: SGHRS, YFSETQ. After removal of 0 bases from V and 2 bases from J, the junction contained 5 bases not matched to a gene. The CDR3 totals 16 residues. DNA of the CDR3: TGCGCCAGCAGCTTGGGGGGAGGGAGTACCTACAATGAGCAGTTCTTC. This encodes CASSLGGGSTYNEQFF.

This clonotype appeared a few times. V and J are TRBV6-5 and TRBJ2-7; D is ambiguous. Looked up from germline, CDR1 is MNHEY and CDR2 is SVGAGI. The germline V and J ends were trimmed by 1 base and 0 bases, with 10 bases remaining between them. This CDR3 spans 15 amino acids. The CDR3 DNA sequence: TGTGCCAGCAGTTACTTGCCGGTGAGCTCCTACGAGCAGTACTTC. Its translation: CASSYLPVSSYEQYF.

This clonotype occurred many times. The rearrangement joins TRBV7-8 to TRBJ2-1; 9 bases are a match to TRBD1. This CDR3 has 17 residues. V lost 4 bases to trimming and J lost 8 bases; unmatched junction nucleotides: 15. The germline V gene has CDR1 SGHVS and CDR2 FQNEAQ. CDR3 in amino acids: CASSWDRETRHRDEQFF. In nucleotides, the CDR3 is TGTGCCAGCAGCTGGGACAGGGAAACCCGTCATCGGGATGAGCAGTTCTTC.